The present T cell receptor beta chain was sequenced within a study of T cell repertoires in cytomegalovirus infection. TCRdb redid the calling of the reads with MiXCR, one entry per CDR3 protein. The sample shows some 920,000 distinct CDR3 sequences, around 30% of them seen only once. Between the trimmed V and J ends, which lost 6 bases and 7 bases, there was a span of 13 bases. This CDR3 comprises 13 residues. The germline CDR1 and CDR2 sequences are LNHDA and SQIVND (reference sequence). This clonotype was observed a handful of times. Its target is not known. The receptor was isolated from a human donor in good health (CMV status not recorded). Some clones in this sample may be carry-over from other donors' samples. The chain links TRBV19 to TRBJ2-1, with D possibly matching TRBD1 (6 bases). Sequencing used cultured CD8+ T cells from PBMCs, obtained from culture after CMV antigen stimulation. The CDR3 protein is CASRNQGWNEQFF. The CDR3, as DNA: TGTGCCAGTAGAAACCAGGGGTGGAATGAGCAGTTCTTC.